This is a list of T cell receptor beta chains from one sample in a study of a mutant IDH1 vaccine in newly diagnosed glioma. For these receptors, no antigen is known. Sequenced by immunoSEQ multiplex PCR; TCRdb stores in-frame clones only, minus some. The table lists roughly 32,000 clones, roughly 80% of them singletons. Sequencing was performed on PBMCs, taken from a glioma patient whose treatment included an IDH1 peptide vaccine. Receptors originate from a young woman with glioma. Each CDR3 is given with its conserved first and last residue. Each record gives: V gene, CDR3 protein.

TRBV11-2,CASSFGRGAYEQYF
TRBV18,CASSRFDTGELFF
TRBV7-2,CASSLGGAGNTEAFF
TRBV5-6,CASSPNVNMNTEAFF
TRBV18,CASSPVAGGYNEQFF
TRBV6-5,CASSYSPGIREQYF
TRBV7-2,CASTLGLSYNEQFF
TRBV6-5,CASSQDRTSYEQYF
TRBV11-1,CASRSLAGNNEQFF
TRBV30,CAWSRTGASYNSPLHF
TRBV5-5,CASSLDSRRGPNIQYF
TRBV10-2,CASSESSSFLFF
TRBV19,CASSIVGTSGASYNEQFF
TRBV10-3,CAISEGQRMNTEAFF
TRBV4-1,CASSQVQGNQPQHF
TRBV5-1,CASSLGFTGSYEQYF
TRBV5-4,CASSTDGDNEQFF
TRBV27,CASSSRQIYGYTF